These 32 T cell receptor beta chains were all obtained from the same sample, sequenced in a study of blood T cell repertoires in COVID-19. Profiling relied on immunoSEQ multiplex PCR, and the TCRdb table lists in-frame clones only, not all of them. The profile shows a few hundred thousand clones, around 86% of them singletons. Material: PBMCs or T cells enriched from blood (not recorded which). Every receptor here comes from a woman in her forties or fifties who had recovered from COVID-19.

The genes are TRBV10-1 and TRBJ2-7; 9 nucleotides match TRBD1. This CDR3 is 14 amino acids long. Germline CDR1 reads WNHNN; CDR2 reads SYGVQD (reference sequence). J gave up 3 bases and V 5 bases, and 5 bases lay outside the gene matches. The CDR3 sequence: CASSPRTGVYEQYF. The CDR3 DNA reads TGCGCCAGCAGTCCCAGGACAGGGGTCTACGAGCAGTACTTC.

This chain links TRBV12-3 or TRBV12-4 with TRBJ2-1; D gene uncertain. The V end lost 2 bases, the J end lost 16 bases, and 12 bases lay between the germline ends. The CDR3 consists of 11 residues. CDR3 region: CASSLRSLNFF. The CDR3 nucleotides read TGTGCCAGCAGTTTACGGTCTTTAAATTTCTTC.

The chain uses TRBV30 and TRBJ1-1, with a tentative D call TRBD1 (5 bases). Germline V gene lookup returns CDR1 GTSNPN and CDR2 SVGIG (reference sequence). The CDR3 consists of 15 residues. V was trimmed by 0 bases and J by 4 bases, leaving 15 bases between them. CDR3 bases: TGTGCCTGGAGTGTACCCGACAGATGGAGCACTGAAGCTTTCTTT. It translates to CAWSVPDRWSTEAFF.

The CDR3 loop is CASSTGLVETQYF. Written as DNA, the CDR3 is TGTGCCAGCAGCACCGGACTAGTAGAGACCCAGTACTTC. The rearrangement uses TRBV5-5 and TRBJ2-5; 7 nucleotides match TRBD2. This CDR3 is 13 amino acids long. Trimming took 4 bases from V and 4 from J; bases not matched to a gene: 4. Germline lookup yields CDR1 SGHKS and CDR2 YYEKEE (reference sequence).

This rearrangement joins TRBV28 to TRBJ1-1; maybe TRBD1 (6 bases). Deletions cut 6 bases from V and 7 bases from J, with 21 bases between. This CDR3 is 15 amino acids long. Germline loops: CDR1 MDHEN, CDR2 SYDVKM. The CDR3 loop is CASSRKMLGAGEAFF. The DNA of the CDR3 is TGTGCCAGCAGCCGAAAGATGCTGGGGGCGGGTGAAGCTTTCTTT.

This clone turned up a few times. The gene calls are TRBV19 and TRBJ1-5; possible D gene TRBD1, 5 bases. The CDR3 is 13 amino acids. CDR1 and CDR2 from the germline V gene are LNHDA and SQIVND (reference sequence). The V and J ends lost 7 bases and 6 bases respectively, with 13 bases between them. CDR3 loop: CASTRRGGQPQHF. CDR3 DNA: TGTGCCAGTACCCGGCGGGGGGGTCAGCCCCAGCATTTT.

The V call is TRBV5-1, the J call TRBJ2-6; TRBD2 is a possible D gene (6 bases). V was shortened by 0 bases and J by 4 bases, with 17 bases between the two germline ends. Germline V gene data show CDR1 as SGHRS and CDR2 as YFSETQ. CDR3 size: 18 residues. The CDR3 sequence: CASSLASGLPGGANVLTF. CDR3 nucleotides: TGCGCCAGCAGCTTGGCCTCGGGACTCCCAGGCGGGGCCAACGTCCTGACTTTC.

The V and J genes are TRBV29-1 and TRBJ2-5; weak D call: TRBD1 (5 bases). Germline CDR1 and CDR2: SQVTM and ANQGSEA. Trimming stripped 7 bases from V and 8 bases from J, with 14 bases between. This CDR3 comprises 11 residues. The CDR3 DNA reads as TGCAGCGCCCGCCAATGGGGCACCCAGTACTTC. Its translation is CSARQWGTQYF.

Written as DNA, the CDR3 is TGCAGCGTTGGTAGGGGGCCCCCAATGAACACTGAAGCTTTCTTT. Translating gives CSVGRGPPMNTEAFF. V is TRBV29-1 and J is TRBJ1-1; 7 bases align to TRBD1. V lost 4 bases, J lost 0 bases, and 8 bases stayed unmatched. This CDR3 has 15 amino acids. Germline assignment: CDR1 SQVTM and CDR2 ANQGSEA.

V gene TRBV7-2 combines with J gene TRBJ1-5; 9 positions match TRBD1. The CDR3 length is 17 residues. V was clipped by 2 bases and J by 2 bases; unmatched bases: 7. Germline CDR1 SGHTA, CDR2 FQGNSA. The CDR3 loop reads CASSLHGQGIGNQPQHF. The CDR3 bases are TGTGCCAGCAGCTTACACGGACAGGGGATCGGCAATCAGCCCCAGCATTTT.

The genes are TRBV7-6 and TRBJ2-5; D may be TRBD2 (6 bases). Between the trimmed V and J ends, which lost 4 bases and 5 bases, there was a span of 8 bases. The germline gives CDR1 SGHVS, CDR2 FNYEAQ. The CDR3 covers 12 residues. This CDR3 is CASSSAGETQYF. CDR3 bases: TGTGCCAGCAGCTCGGCGGGGGAGACCCAGTACTTC. Drawing the rest from reference TRBV7-6 and TRBJ2-5, the complete variable domain is GAGVSQSPRYKVTKRGQDVALRCDPISGHVSLYWYRQALGQGPEFLTYFNYEAQQDKSGLPNDRFSAERPEGSISTLTIQRTEQRDSAMYRCASSSAGETQYFGPGTRLLVL.

V usage is TRBV2 and J usage is TRBJ2-7; 11 nucleotides match TRBD2. CDR1 SNHLY and CDR2 FYNNEI come from the germline V gene. This CDR3 comprises 18 residues. Trimming at V came to 8 bases and at J to 2 bases, leaving 17 bases not matched to a gene. The CDR3 here is CASGASLAGGLPPYEQYF. The CDR3 DNA sequence: TGTGCCAGCGGGGCGAGTTTAGCGGGAGGGCTCCCCCCCTACGAGCAGTACTTC. The variable domain in full, completed from reference TRBV2 and TRBJ2-7, reads EPEVTQTPSHQVTQMGQEVILRCVPISNHLYFYWYRQILGQKVEFLVSFYNNEISEKSEIFDDQFSVERPDGSNFTLKIRSTKLEDSAMYFCASGASLAGGLPPYEQYFGPGTRLTVT.

The chain couples TRBV6-5 to TRBJ1-5, with D unclear. Per germline, CDR1 MNHEY and CDR2 SVGAGI. Trimming pared 5 bases from V and 7 bases from J, leaving 15 bases between. The CDR3 has 14 residues. CDR3 residues: CASSPREAEQPQHF. The CDR3 DNA follows: TGTGCCAGCAGTCCCCGGGAGGCCGAACAGCCCCAGCATTTT.

The CDR3 DNA is TGCGCCAGCAGCCAAGATCGGTTAGGGGAGCTGTTTTTT. Protein sequence: CASSQDRLGELFF. This chain links TRBV4-1 with TRBJ2-2; D uncertain. The germline gives CDR1 MGHRA, CDR2 YSYEKL. The CDR3 has 13 residues. The V end was cut by 0 bases, the J end by 8 bases, with 7 bases between.

This clone was picked up one time. The rearrangement links TRBV18 to TRBJ1-2; 9 nucleotides align to TRBD1. J lost 7 bases, V lost 0 bases, and 9 bases had no gene match. In germline, CDR1 is KGHSH, CDR2 LQKENI. CDR3 size: 16 residues. The CDR3 DNA sequence: TGTGCCAGCTCACCACCTTCCGGGACAGGGATCTCTGGCTACACCTTC. Protein product: CASSPPSGTGISGYTF.

This chain links TRBV6-5 with TRBJ2-7, with TRBD2 identical over 9 bases. The germline V gene encodes CDR1 MNHEY and CDR2 SVGAGI. V lost 2 bases to trimming and J lost 6 bases; unmatched junction nucleotides: 8. The CDR3 totals 15 residues. CDR3 in DNA: TGTGCCAGCAGTTACACGGGGACTAGCAGGACCGAGCAGTACTTC. Translated, it gives CASSYTGTSRTEQYF.

The V and J genes are TRBV19 and TRBJ2-2; D may be TRBD1 (6 bases). CDR3 length equals 15 residues. CDR1 and CDR2 from the germline V gene are LNHDA and SQIVND (reference sequence). Trimming cost V 5 bases and J 3 bases, with 13 bases left between them. For the CDR3, the DNA is TGTGCCAGTAGTCCGGGACACCTGGACACCGGGGAGCTGTTTTTT. Protein sequence: CASSPGHLDTGELFF.

The V gene is TRBV9, the J gene TRBJ2-1; D remains unclear. The V gene's germline CDR1 is SGDLS and CDR2 YYNGEE. The V gene lost 0 bases and the J gene lost 0 bases, with 10 bases spanning the gap. The CDR3 is made up of 16 amino acids. The CDR3 region has the DNA TGTGCCAGCAGCGTAGCTCAGGCGAGCTCCTACAATGAGCAGTTCTTC. Its translation: CASSVAQASSYNEQFF. The complete variable domain, with remaining parts taken from reference TRBV9 and TRBJ2-1, reads DSGVTQTPKHLITATGQRVTLRCSPRSGDLSVYWYQQSLDQGLQFLIQYYNGEERAKGNILERFSAQQFPDLHSELNLSSLELGDSALYFCASSVAQASSYNEQFFGPGTRLTVL.

This clone was seen only a few times. The chain is built from TRBV5-6 and TRBJ2-3, with 9 bases aligning to TRBD1. Germline values: CDR1 SGHDT, CDR2 YYEEEE. This CDR3 has 14 amino acids. The V segment lost 4 bases and the J segment 7 bases; nucleotides outside the gene matches: 7. The CDR3 reads CASSPDRGGNTQYF. DNA for the CDR3: TGTGCCAGCAGCCCGGACAGGGGAGGGAATACGCAGTATTTT.

The V call is TRBV18, the J call TRBJ2-5; 9 nucleotides align to TRBD1. The length of the CDR3 is 15 residues. V shed 6 bases and J 3 bases; nucleotides not matched to a gene: 8. CDR1 is KGHSH, CDR2 LQKENI, per germline. CDR3 DNA sequence: TGTGCCAGCTCGCCTCGGGACAGGGCTAAAGAGACCCAGTACTTC. Amino acids: CASSPRDRAKETQYF.

The genes are TRBV10-3 and TRBJ1-4; the D is unclear. Looked up from germline, CDR1 is ENHRY and CDR2 is SYGVKD. The CDR3 runs 14 residues. The V gene lost 8 bases and the J gene lost 8 bases, with 18 bases spanning the gap. CDR3 sequence: CAIGSQGGNEKLFF. CDR3 sequence (DNA): TGTGCCATCGGAAGTCAAGGAGGAAACGAAAAACTGTTTTTT.

CDR3: CASSQGFLGSSYEQYF. In nucleotides, the CDR3 is TGCGCCAGCAGCCAAGGATTTTTAGGGAGCTCCTACGAGCAGTACTTC. The chain is built from TRBV4-1 and TRBJ2-7; D perhaps matches TRBD2 (5 bases). V was clipped by 1 base and J by 0 bases, with 13 bases between them. CDR3 length equals 16 residues. From germline, CDR1 is MGHRA and CDR2 YSYEKL.

CDR3 coding DNA: TGTGCCAGCAGTTACGCATCGACAGCAGGCTACGAGCAGTACTTC. This gives the protein CASSYASTAGYEQYF. The V call is TRBV6-2 or TRBV6-3, the J call TRBJ2-7; a possible D gene is TRBD1 (5 bases). The V gene's germline CDR1 is MNHEY and CDR2 SVGEGT. The CDR3 consists of 15 residues. The V and J ends lost 2 bases and 3 bases respectively, with 14 bases between them.

The chain employs TRBV29-1 and TRBJ1-2; 8 bases line up with TRBD1. The CDR3 contains 13 residues. The ends lost 1 base at V and 12 bases at J; junction bases unmatched: 10. Looked up from germline, CDR1 is SQVTM and CDR2 is ANQGSEA. The CDR3 sequence is CSVEGGQGRVDTF. The CDR3 DNA is TGCAGCGTTGAAGGCGGACAGGGAAGGGTCGACACCTTC. The whole variable domain, remainder taken from reference TRBV29-1 and TRBJ1-2, is SAVISQKPSRDICQRGTSLTIQCQVDSQVTMMFWYRQQPGQSLTLIATANQGSEATYESGFVIDKFPISRPNLTFSTLTVSNMSPEDSSIYLCSVEGGQGRVDTFGSGTRLTVV.

V and J are TRBV7-9 and TRBJ2-7; D perhaps matches TRBD1 (5 bases). This CDR3 is built from 13 residues. Germline CDR1 is SEHNR and CDR2 is FQNEAQ (reference sequence). V lost 5 bases and J 2 bases, leaving 10 bases between the germline ends. CDR3 bases: TGTGCCAGCAGCCGCAGGGTCCCCTACGAGCAGTACTTC. This codes for CASSRRVPYEQYF.

This rearrangement joins TRBV30 to TRBJ2-5, with TRBD1 matching 8 bases. V lost 1 base to trimming and J lost 5 bases; unmatched junction nucleotides: 3. CDR1 GTSNPN and CDR2 SVGIG come from the germline V gene (reference sequence). The CDR3 length is 13 residues. The CDR3 sequence is CAWSAGGVETQYF. The CDR3 region has the DNA TGTGCCTGGAGTGCAGGGGGCGTTGAGACCCAGTACTTC.

The chain employs TRBV4-1 and TRBJ2-2, with D possibly matching TRBD2 (6 bases). Trimming cost V 3 bases and J 3 bases, with 11 bases left between them. Germline CDR1 reads MGHRA; CDR2 reads YSYEKL. The CDR3 has 15 amino acids. In DNA form, the CDR3 reads TGCGCCAGCAGCCACCCTGCGGGGTACACCGGGGAGCTGTTTTTT. Protein product: CASSHPAGYTGELFF.

The chain links TRBV9 to TRBJ1-1; 7 bases match TRBD1. V shed 9 bases, J shed 4 bases, and the junction held 12 bases outside the gene matches. The CDR3 is made up of 14 amino acids. Germline loops: CDR1 SGDLS, CDR2 YYNGEE. In nucleotides, the CDR3 is TGTGCCAACTCGACTCGAACAGGGGCCACTGAAGCTTTCTTT. It specifies CANSTRTGATEAFF.

The chain has TRBV5-1 and TRBJ1-4, with TRBD1 as a possible D gene (6 bases). CDR3 length: 14 residues. The V gene's germline CDR1 is SGHRS and CDR2 YFSETQ. V was pared by 0 bases and J by 8 bases, with 11 bases between. Here the CDR3 reads CASSLDRVREKLFF. The CDR3 region has the DNA TGCGCCAGCAGCTTGGACAGGGTTAGAGAAAAACTGTTTTTT.

The chain has TRBV7-2 and TRBJ2-3; TRBD2 agrees at 9 bases. Germline V gene data show CDR1 as SGHTA and CDR2 as FQGNSA. The V gene end was trimmed by 6 bases and the J gene end by 0 bases; junction bases not matched to a gene: 1. The CDR3 is 14 residues long. CDR3 protein: CASSTSGSTDTQYF. The CDR3 region has the DNA TGTGCCAGCAGTACTAGCGGGAGCACAGATACGCAGTATTTT.

This chain joins TRBV18 and TRBJ2-7; D is unresolved. Germline loops: CDR1 KGHSH, CDR2 LQKENI. The CDR3 extends over 12 amino acids. V gave up 3 bases and J gave up 6 bases, with 9 bases separating them. The CDR3 reads CASSPNSGEQYF. CDR3 DNA: TGTGCCAGCTCACCGAACTCGGGCGAGCAGTACTTC.

The chain is built from TRBV16 and TRBJ1-1; D perhaps matches TRBD1 (6 bases). Trimming removed 0 bases from V and 0 bases from J, with 11 bases in between. This CDR3 contains 16 residues. Germline V gene data show CDR1 as KGHSY and CDR2 as FQNENV. As DNA, the CDR3 is TGTGCCAGCAGCCAATCGGGACACTTCATGAACACTGAAGCTTTCTTT. It codes for CASSQSGHFMNTEAFF.